This TCR beta chain was observed in a study of shared clonotypes between healthy human individuals. This CDR3 has 14 residues. Germline lookup yields CDR1 KGHSH and CDR2 LQKENI. V shed 1 base, J shed 5 bases, and the junction held 3 bases outside the gene matches. Nashville, Tennessee was home to all donors, who were Caucasian adults. A CD45RA-negative memory subset and a CD45RA+ naive subset were separated from the CD4+ cells. Assay runs were performed at deep level. TCRdb keeps only in-frame clones here, not all; method: immunoSEQ multiplex PCR. The repertoire holds around 550,000 clones, with 90% to 96% as singletons.

Input material: naive CD4+ T cells sorted from blood. Subset: CD45RA+ positively selected. The receptor was isolated from a woman aged 30 to 39 in good health. V and J are TRBV18 and TRBJ1-1, with 8 bases fitting TRBD1. This chain's CDR3 is CASSPRQGSTEAFF. The CDR3 DNA reads TGTGCCAGCTCACCACGACAGGGGAGTACTGAAGCTTTCTTT.